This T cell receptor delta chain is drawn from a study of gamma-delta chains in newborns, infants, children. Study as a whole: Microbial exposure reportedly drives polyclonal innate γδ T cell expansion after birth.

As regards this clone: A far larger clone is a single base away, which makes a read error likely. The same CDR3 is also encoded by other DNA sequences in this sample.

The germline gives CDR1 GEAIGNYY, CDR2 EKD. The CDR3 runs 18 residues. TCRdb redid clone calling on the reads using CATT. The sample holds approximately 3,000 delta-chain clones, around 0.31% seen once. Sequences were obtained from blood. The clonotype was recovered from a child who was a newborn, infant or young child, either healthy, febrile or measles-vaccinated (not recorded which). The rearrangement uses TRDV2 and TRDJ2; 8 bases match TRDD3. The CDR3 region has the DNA TGTGCCTGTGACACCGTACTGGGGGGCCTAGCTTTGACCGCACAACTCTTCTTT. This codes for CACDTVLGGLALTAQLFF.